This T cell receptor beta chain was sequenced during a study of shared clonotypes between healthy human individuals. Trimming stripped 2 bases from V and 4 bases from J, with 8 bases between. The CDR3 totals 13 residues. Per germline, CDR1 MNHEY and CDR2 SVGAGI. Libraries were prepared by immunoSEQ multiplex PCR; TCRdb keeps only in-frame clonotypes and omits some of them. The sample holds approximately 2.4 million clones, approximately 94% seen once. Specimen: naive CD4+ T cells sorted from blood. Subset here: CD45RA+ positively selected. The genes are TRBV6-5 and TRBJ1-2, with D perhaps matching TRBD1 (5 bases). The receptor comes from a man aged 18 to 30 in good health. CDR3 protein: CASSYDGGYGYTF. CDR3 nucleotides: TGTGCCAGCAGTTACGACGGGGGCTATGGCTACACCTTC.